The rows below give T cell receptor beta chains drawn from one sample of a study of radiotherapy plus CTLA-4 blockade in lung cancer. Sequencing was performed with immunoSEQ multiplex PCR; in TCRdb, only in-frame clones are kept and a portion is missing. The sample has roughly 62,000 clones; 70% to 80% are singletons. The material was peripheral blood, obtained from a patient treated with radiotherapy plus ipilimumab. These receptor sequences come from a human donor with non-small cell lung cancer who had a complete response to radiotherapy plus ipilimumab. Both conserved end residues are part of each CDR3. D genes are given only for firm matches. Size tells how often a clone was seen (once, few, many) or the class of an expanded clone, and some rows leave it out.

abundance: .
j_gene: TRBJ1-2
d_gene: .
v_gene: TRBV11-2
CDR3aa: CASSSGRAVYGYTF
CDR3nt: TGTGCCAGCAGCTCGGGTAGAGCCGTATATGGCTACACCTTC

abundance: .
j_gene: TRBJ1-2
d_gene: TRBD1
v_gene: TRBV5-4
CDR3aa: CASSVQGATVGYTF
CDR3nt: TGTGCCAGCAGCGTACAGGGGGCTACTGTTGGCTACACCTTC

abundance: .
j_gene: TRBJ2-7
d_gene: .
v_gene: TRBV21-1
CDR3aa: CANPPQDSSYEQYF
CDR3nt: TGTGCCAATCCACCCCAGGATAGCTCCTACGAGCAGTACTTC

abundance: .
j_gene: TRBJ2-7
d_gene: TRBD1
v_gene: TRBV6-5
CDR3aa: CASRLQGAHEQYF
CDR3nt: TGTGCCAGCAGGCTACAGGGGGCCCACGAGCAGTACTTC

abundance: .
j_gene: TRBJ2-1
d_gene: TRBD2
v_gene: TRBV19
CDR3aa: CASSIGGRGRVYNEQFF
CDR3nt: TGTGCCAGTAGTATAGGAGGGCGCGGGAGAGTCTACAATGAGCAGTTCTTC

abundance: .
j_gene: TRBJ1-2
d_gene: .
v_gene: TRBV10-3
CDR3aa: CAISDRGDYGYTF
CDR3nt: TGTGCCATCAGTGACAGGGGCGACTATGGCTACACCTTC

abundance: .
j_gene: TRBJ2-4
d_gene: TRBD1
v_gene: TRBV19
CDR3aa: CASSAFTGQKNIQYF
CDR3nt: TGTGCCAGTAGTGCCTTTACGGGACAGAAAAACATTCAGTACTTC

abundance: once
j_gene: TRBJ2-6
d_gene: .
v_gene: TRBV18
CDR3aa: CASSPPRDQSGANVLTF
CDR3nt: TGTGCCAGCTCACCACCAAGAGATCAATCTGGGGCCAACGTCCTGACTTTC

abundance: .
j_gene: TRBJ2-7
d_gene: TRBD2
v_gene: TRBV6-5
CDR3aa: CASSYSRIAGSYEQYF
CDR3nt: TGTGCCAGCAGTTACTCGAGAATAGCGGGGTCATACGAGCAGTACTTC

abundance: .
j_gene: TRBJ1-2
d_gene: TRBD1
v_gene: TRBV7-9
CDR3aa: CASSLDSLQGARGGYTF
CDR3nt: TGTGCCAGCAGCTTAGATTCGCTACAGGGGGCGCGGGGTGGCTACACCTTC

abundance: .
j_gene: TRBJ1-1
d_gene: TRBD1
v_gene: TRBV11-2
CDR3aa: CASSSDRGKATMNTEAFF
CDR3nt: TGTGCCAGCAGCTCCGACAGGGGGAAGGCGACAATGAACACTGAAGCTTTCTTT

abundance: .
j_gene: TRBJ2-2
d_gene: .
v_gene: TRBV27
CDR3aa: CASSYMDSSTGELFF
CDR3nt: TGTGCCAGCAGTTACATGGACAGCTCCACCGGGGAGCTGTTTTTT

abundance: few
j_gene: TRBJ1-2
d_gene: .
v_gene: TRBV27
CDR3aa: CASSLLGQSGYTF
CDR3nt: TGTGCCAGCAGTTTACTTGGACAATCGGGCTACACCTTC

abundance: few
j_gene: TRBJ1-6
d_gene: TRBD1
v_gene: TRBV4-3
CDR3aa: CASSQGFWDRGRKGSGNSPLHF
CDR3nt: TGCGCCAGCAGCCAAGGGTTTTGGGACAGGGGGCGAAAGGGTTCTGGGAATTCACCCCTCCACTTT

abundance: .
j_gene: TRBJ1-3
d_gene: .
v_gene: TRBV29-1
CDR3aa: CSVTVSGNTIYF
CDR3nt: TGCAGCGTTACAGTCTCTGGAAACACCATATATTTT

abundance: .
j_gene: TRBJ2-1
d_gene: .
v_gene: TRBV29-1
CDR3aa: CSVDFDGSSYNEQFF
CDR3nt: TGCAGCGTTGATTTTGACGGGAGCTCCTACAATGAGCAGTTCTTC

abundance: .
j_gene: TRBJ2-6
d_gene: .
v_gene: TRBV18
CDR3aa: CASSPRGAQSSGANVLTF
CDR3nt: TGTGCCAGCTCACCAAGGGGCGCCCAGAGCTCTGGGGCCAACGTCCTGACTTTC

abundance: .
j_gene: TRBJ2-3
d_gene: TRBD1
v_gene: TRBV7-9
CDR3aa: CASSGHRGGTDTQYF
CDR3nt: TGTGCCAGCAGCGGCCACAGGGGAGGCACAGATACGCAGTATTTT

abundance: few
j_gene: TRBJ2-2
d_gene: TRBD2
v_gene: TRBV9
CDR3aa: CASTRTAGLAGGQNTGELFF
CDR3nt: TGTGCCAGCACCAGGACCGCGGGACTAGCGGGAGGCCAGAACACCGGGGAGCTGTTTTTT

abundance: once
j_gene: TRBJ1-5
d_gene: TRBD1
v_gene: TRBV2
CDR3aa: CASSESLRDRSGGGQLQHF
CDR3nt: TGTGCCAGCAGTGAATCCCTCCGGGACAGGTCAGGAGGAGGACAGCTCCAGCATTTT

abundance: .
j_gene: TRBJ2-7
d_gene: TRBD2
v_gene: TRBV6-1
CDR3aa: CASSLSGRAGEQYF
CDR3nt: TGTGCCAGCAGTCTTAGCGGGAGGGCAGGCGAGCAGTACTTC

abundance: .
j_gene: TRBJ2-7
d_gene: TRBD2
v_gene: TRBV28
CDR3aa: CASSAGVAYEQYF
CDR3nt: TGTGCCAGCTCCGCGGGAGTAGCTTACGAGCAGTACTTC